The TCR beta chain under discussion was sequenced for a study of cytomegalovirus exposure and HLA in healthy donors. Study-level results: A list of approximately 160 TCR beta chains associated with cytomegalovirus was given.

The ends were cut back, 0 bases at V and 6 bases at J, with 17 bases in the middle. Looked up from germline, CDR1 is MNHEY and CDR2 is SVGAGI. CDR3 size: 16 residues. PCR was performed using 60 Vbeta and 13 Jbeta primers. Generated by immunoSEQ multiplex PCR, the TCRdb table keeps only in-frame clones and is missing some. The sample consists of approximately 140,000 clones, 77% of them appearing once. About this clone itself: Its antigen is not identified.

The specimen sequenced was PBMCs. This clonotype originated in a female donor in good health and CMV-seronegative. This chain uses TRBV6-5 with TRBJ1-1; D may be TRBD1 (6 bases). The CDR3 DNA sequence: TGTGCCAGCAGTTACTCCCCCACAGGGTCACGTCCTGAAGCTTTCTTT. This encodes CASSYSPTGSRPEAFF.